This entry concerns a single T cell receptor (beta chain). What it binds is not known. In the same sample, other DNA sequences code for this CDR3. Clones were sequenced by immunoSEQ multiplex PCR, and TCRdb holds only the in-frame ones, with some missing. The sample contains some 200,000 clones, about 93% of which appear only once. These data belong to a study of T cell responses to AZD1222 COVID-19 vaccine. Overall study results and limits: Possibly, clonal diversity was underestimated; donors were largely white British and included more females. Regions left unmutated in variants are reportedly the target of nearly half of spike-specific TCRs. Spike-specific TCR breadth and depth grew following two AZD1222 doses.

Germline CDR1 and CDR2: LNHDA and SQIVND (reference sequence). This CDR3 region has 13 residues. Deletions cut 5 bases from V and 1 base from J, with 8 bases between. The genes are TRBV19 and TRBJ1-1; D might be TRBD1 (6 bases). The source material was peripheral blood, sampled on day 0 of MenACWY control vaccination. The sequence derives from an adult in good health. The CDR3 here is CASSSRGNTEAFF. CDR3 DNA sequence: TGTGCCAGTAGTTCCAGGGGGAACACTGAAGCTTTCTTT.